These T cell receptor beta chains were read from a single sample in a study of cytomegalovirus exposure and HLA in healthy donors. Data came from immunoSEQ multiplex PCR; TCRdb stores just in-frame clones and leaves some out. The data show approximately 150,000 clones, with around 86% seen just once and less than 3% held by the top ten. Specimen: PBMCs. All receptors derive from a woman aged 30 to 39 in good health and CMV-seronegative. CDR3s leave out the opening cysteine and the closing phenylalanine or tryptophan. Each record gives: J gene, V gene, clone size, CDR3 protein. The size field is filled for only some rows; it gives once, few, many or a size class.

j_gene: TRBJ2-3
v_gene: TRBV5-4
abundance: once
CDR3aa: ASTPGLRGADTQY

j_gene: TRBJ2-7
v_gene: TRBV9
abundance: -
CDR3aa: ASSGNGYEQY

j_gene: TRBJ1-1
v_gene: TRBV7-8
abundance: -
CDR3aa: ASSAWGGERSEAF

j_gene: TRBJ2-1
v_gene: TRBV7-3
abundance: -
CDR3aa: ASSLISGGVNEQF

j_gene: TRBJ1-4
v_gene: TRBV5-4
abundance: -
CDR3aa: ASSKTGTANEKLF

j_gene: TRBJ2-2
v_gene: TRBV5-1
abundance: -
CDR3aa: ASSLLAGGTGELF

j_gene: TRBJ1-1
v_gene: TRBV27
abundance: -
CDR3aa: ASSGSGYGTEAF

j_gene: TRBJ2-7
v_gene: TRBV5-6
abundance: few
CDR3aa: ASSLISGRSTGEQY

j_gene: TRBJ2-3
v_gene: TRBV5-1
abundance: -
CDR3aa: ASSRDTGTDTQY

j_gene: TRBJ1-6
v_gene: TRBV4-3
abundance: -
CDR3aa: ASSARLQTTRRSHSPLH

j_gene: TRBJ2-7
v_gene: TRBV7-9
abundance: -
CDR3aa: SSSLRDRGIYEQY

j_gene: TRBJ1-2
v_gene: TRBV30
abundance: once
CDR3aa: AWSLRVTGGYGGYT

j_gene: TRBJ2-2
v_gene: TRBV27
abundance: -
CDR3aa: ASSPTSGVNTGELF

j_gene: TRBJ1-1
v_gene: TRBV5-1
abundance: -
CDR3aa: ASSLEQFTEAF

j_gene: TRBJ2-1
v_gene: TRBV10-1
abundance: -
CDR3aa: ASQDGTSGGNEQF

j_gene: -
v_gene: TRBV4-1
abundance: -
CDR3aa: ASSQGSSGWYEQY

j_gene: TRBJ2-7
v_gene: TRBV5-4
abundance: -
CDR3aa: ASSLGDRGYEQY

j_gene: TRBJ1-1
v_gene: TRBV10-3
abundance: few
CDR3aa: AISVSGPNTEAF

j_gene: TRBJ2-7
v_gene: TRBV30
abundance: -
CDR3aa: ACRQTYEQY

j_gene: TRBJ1-1
v_gene: TRBV5-1
abundance: -
CDR3aa: ASSPGQGRNTEAF

j_gene: TRBJ1-3
v_gene: TRBV30
abundance: once
CDR3aa: AWQRGASGNTIY

j_gene: TRBJ1-4
v_gene: TRBV30
abundance: few
CDR3aa: AWARGGSNEKLF

j_gene: TRBJ2-5
v_gene: TRBV2
abundance: -
CDR3aa: ASTTEGGGSKTQY

j_gene: TRBJ1-1
v_gene: TRBV19
abundance: -
CDR3aa: ASSMTANTEAF

j_gene: TRBJ2-3
v_gene: TRBV6-5
abundance: -
CDR3aa: ASSWRQGVADTQY

j_gene: TRBJ2-3
v_gene: TRBV29-1
abundance: few
CDR3aa: SVALAGGTDTQY

j_gene: TRBJ1-2
v_gene: TRBV7-9
abundance: -
CDR3aa: ASSFPEDYGYT

j_gene: TRBJ2-7
v_gene: TRBV7-3
abundance: -
CDR3aa: ASSLNRDYEQY

j_gene: TRBJ2-7
v_gene: TRBV4-1
abundance: -
CDR3aa: ASSGTGLHEQY

j_gene: TRBJ1-1
v_gene: TRBV29-1
abundance: -
CDR3aa: SVDGTVNTEAF

j_gene: TRBJ2-3
v_gene: TRBV5-1
abundance: -
CDR3aa: ASSPTSGRGTDTQY

j_gene: TRBJ2-2
v_gene: TRBV6-6
abundance: -
CDR3aa: ASSLPTGSGTGELF

j_gene: TRBJ2-3
v_gene: TRBV27
abundance: few
CDR3aa: ASSRNRGGKGDTQY

j_gene: TRBJ2-1
v_gene: TRBV25-1
abundance: -
CDR3aa: ASRPPRQGSDEQF

j_gene: TRBJ2-3
v_gene: TRBV30
abundance: -
CDR3aa: AWSPGGDTQY

j_gene: TRBJ2-2
v_gene: TRBV6-5
abundance: -
CDR3aa: ASSYSQGGNTGELF

j_gene: TRBJ2-6
v_gene: TRBV2
abundance: -
CDR3aa: ASSASSRPRGANVLT

j_gene: TRBJ2-1
v_gene: TRBV7-6
abundance: -
CDR3aa: ASSLVRGRGAYNEQF

j_gene: TRBJ2-7
v_gene: TRBV14
abundance: few
CDR3aa: ASSQLRGSYEQY

j_gene: TRBJ2-7
v_gene: TRBV30
abundance: -
CDR3aa: AWSPRGGNSYEQY

j_gene: TRBJ1-2
v_gene: TRBV10-3
abundance: -
CDR3aa: AIGGDRAVDGYT

j_gene: TRBJ1-6
v_gene: TRBV11-2
abundance: -
CDR3aa: ASSPTPRRENSPLH

j_gene: TRBJ2-2
v_gene: TRBV4-1
abundance: -
CDR3aa: ASSLRVTGELF

j_gene: TRBJ2-6
v_gene: TRBV9
abundance: -
CDR3aa: ASSAKSSIPGANVLT

j_gene: TRBJ2-7
v_gene: TRBV27
abundance: -
CDR3aa: ASSFRRTGFYEQY

j_gene: TRBJ2-7
v_gene: TRBV5-8
abundance: -
CDR3aa: ASSLADRSSYEQY

j_gene: TRBJ2-3
v_gene: TRBV10-3
abundance: -
CDR3aa: AISGGTAIDTQY

j_gene: TRBJ1-3
v_gene: TRBV16
abundance: -
CDR3aa: ASQRGSGNTIY

j_gene: TRBJ2-7
v_gene: TRBV11-2
abundance: -
CDR3aa: ASSLDRGRKAYEQY

j_gene: TRBJ1-2
v_gene: TRBV5-1
abundance: few
CDR3aa: ASSKTPVLFTYGYT

j_gene: TRBJ1-1
v_gene: TRBV5-5
abundance: once
CDR3aa: ASSAWTGMNTEAF

j_gene: TRBJ1-6
v_gene: TRBV18
abundance: once
CDR3aa: ASSTDQGNSPLH

j_gene: TRBJ1-1
v_gene: TRBV27
abundance: -
CDR3aa: ASSLGRNTEAF

j_gene: TRBJ2-2
v_gene: TRBV5-1
abundance: -
CDR3aa: ASSQDTGTGELF

j_gene: TRBJ2-7
v_gene: TRBV7-9
abundance: -
CDR3aa: SSSPGLAGDAYEQY

j_gene: TRBJ2-7
v_gene: TRBV30
abundance: -
CDR3aa: AWSASQGSFYEQY

j_gene: TRBJ1-1
v_gene: TRBV29-1
abundance: -
CDR3aa: SVGAEGREAF

j_gene: TRBJ2-3
v_gene: TRBV4-3
abundance: -
CDR3aa: ASSQDTETQY

j_gene: TRBJ2-1
v_gene: TRBV5-1
abundance: -
CDR3aa: ASSLGTSGIYNEQF